The 27 T cell receptor beta chains in this list originate from one sample, sequenced in a study of T cells in Graves' hyperthyroidism and ophthalmopathy. Using RNA transcripts as the source, TCR beta CDR3 regions were amplified. TCR CDR3 regions were first amplified by RT-PCR with HTBI primers. TCRdb re-analysed the multiplex PCR reads in MiXCR, keeping a single row per CDR3 protein. In the table there are hundreds of thousands of distinct CDR3 sequences, 18% of which are singletons. Sequencing used blood. These receptors were taken from a woman aged 50 to 60 with Graves' hyperthyroidism that later progressed to Graves' ophthalmopathy.

This clonotype occurred a few times. The chain couples TRBV14 to TRBJ1-1; unclear D gene. The CDR3 runs to 16 residues. Trimming took 6 bases from V and 5 from J, leaving 22 bases between them. CDR1 and CDR2 (germline): SGHDN, FVKESK. The CDR3: CASSSGERVKFTEAFF. CDR3 sequence (DNA): TGTGCCAGCAGTTCAGGAGAGAGGGTTAAGTTTACTGAAGCTTTCTTT. Drawing the rest from reference TRBV14 and TRBJ1-1, the complete variable domain is EAGVTQFPSHSVIEKGQTVTLRCDPISGHDNLYWYRRVMGKEIKFLLHFVKESKQDESGMPNNRFLAERTGGTYSTLKVQPAELEDSGVYFCASSSGERVKFTEAFFGQGTRLTVV.

V gene TRBV30 combines with J gene TRBJ2-1; TRBD1 agrees at 9 bases. The germline CDR1 and CDR2 sequences are GTSNPN and SVGIG (reference sequence). V lost 5 bases, J lost 7 bases, and 12 bases stayed unmatched. The CDR3 consists of 15 residues. CDR3 nucleotides: TGTGCCTGGTTATTGACAGGGGGTACGTGGAATGAGCAGTTCTTC. This codes for CAWLLTGGTWNEQFF.

This chain uses TRBV20-1 with TRBJ1-4, with no clear D. CDR1 and CDR2 (germline): DFQATT, SNEGSKA (reference sequence). The CDR3 extends over 14 amino acids. V lost 0 bases and J 0 bases, leaving 5 bases between the germline ends. The CDR3, as DNA: TGCAGTGCTAGAGAAAGAGCAACTAATGAAAAACTGTTTTTT. Translating gives CSARERATNEKLFF.

This clonotype was found a few times. The gene calls are TRBV7-2 and TRBJ1-5; possibly TRBD1 for D (6 bases). This CDR3 is 14 amino acids long. Germline CDR1 is SGHTA and CDR2 is FQGNSA. Deletions cut 3 bases from V and 9 bases from J, with 15 bases between. CDR3 sequence: CASSFWEGGRPQHF. CDR3 coding DNA: TGTGCCAGCAGCTTTTGGGAGGGGGGGAGGCCCCAGCATTTT.

This clonotype occurred a few times. This chain connects TRBV2 to TRBJ1-1; 7 bases are shared with TRBD1. J was trimmed by 2 bases and V by 10 bases; bases with no gene match: 4. Germline V gene sequence: CDR1 SNHLY, CDR2 FYNNEI. This CDR3 is 12 amino acids long. Here the CDR3 DNA reads TGTGCCACGACAGGGATTAACACTGAAGCTTTCTTT. As protein: CATTGINTEAFF.

This clonotype occurred a few times. In DNA, the CDR3 is TGCAGTGCTAGAGATGAAGGCCTCACAGATACGCAGTATTTT. Translated: CSARDEGLTDTQYF. The J gene is TRBJ2-3, the V gene TRBV20-1; D remains ambiguous. V was clipped by 0 bases and J by 2 bases, with 9 bases between them. The length of the CDR3 is 14 residues. Looked up from germline, CDR1 is DFQATT and CDR2 is SNEGSKA (reference sequence).

This rearrangement joins TRBV30 to TRBJ2-3; 11 nucleotides align to TRBD2. Germline V CDR1 and CDR2: GTSNPN, SVGIG (reference sequence). The trim removed 2 bases at V and 5 bases at J, leaving 3 bases unmatched. This CDR3 has 14 residues. The CDR3 DNA follows: TGTGCCTGGAGTTCTAGCGGGGGGAGAGATACGCAGTATTTT. It yields the protein CAWSSSGGRDTQYF.

In this sample, this clonotype turned up many times. The rearrangement uses TRBV20-1 and TRBJ2-7, with a weak D call TRBD2 (6 bases). The germline V gene encodes CDR1 DFQATT and CDR2 SNEGSKA (reference sequence). V was shortened by 3 bases and J by 3 bases, with 18 bases between the two germline ends. The CDR3 runs to 15 residues. The CDR3 loop is CSASGLGGALYEQYF. CDR3 DNA: TGCAGTGCTAGTGGTCTCGGGGGAGCCCTCTACGAGCAGTACTTC.

The V gene is TRBV12-3 or TRBV12-4, the J gene TRBJ1-4; 7 positions match TRBD1. J gave up 8 bases and V 5 bases, and 8 bases lay outside the gene matches. The CDR3 has 14 residues. CDR3 in DNA: TGTGCCAGCAGTGGAGGACAGGAGAGAGAAAAACTGTTTTTT. Translation: CASSGGQEREKLFF.

This clonotype has ten or more counts. The chain uses TRBV20-1 and TRBJ2-1; TRBD2 agrees at 7 bases. There are 12 residues in the CDR3. Trimming took 6 bases from V and 7 from J; bases not matched to a gene: 6. The germline CDR1 and CDR2 sequences are DFQATT and SNEGSKA (reference sequence). CDR3 sequence reads: CSAIPGGNEQFF. In DNA form, the CDR3 reads TGCAGTGCAATCCCGGGGGGAAATGAGCAGTTCTTC.

This clonotype was counted only a few times. Since a much larger clone is just one base distant, this may be a read error. The chain combines TRBV6-5 with TRBJ1-2, with D possibly TRBD1 on 6 matching bases. Germline V gene data show CDR1 as MNHEY and CDR2 as SVGAGI. CDR3 length: 15 residues. Trimming stripped 8 bases from V and 8 bases from J, with 24 bases between. The CDR3 DNA is TGTGCCAGCTTTTACCGGGGCAGGGGAGACGGAGGCTACACCTTC. This codes for CASFYRGRGDGGYTF.

This clonotype was recorded at least ten times. V usage is TRBV20-1 and J usage is TRBJ2-5, with D possibly being TRBD1 or TRBD2 (6 bases each). V was clipped by 4 bases and J by 8 bases, with 14 bases between them. The CDR3 has 12 amino acids. Looked up from germline, CDR1 is DFQATT and CDR2 is SNEGSKA (reference sequence). The CDR3 loop is CSATGSGATQYF. Written as DNA, the CDR3 is TGCAGTGCTACGGGGTCGGGGGCAACCCAGTACTTC.

The J gene is TRBJ2-7, the V gene TRBV20-1; possibly TRBD2 for D (5 bases). CDR3 length equals 15 residues. Germline V CDR1 and CDR2: DFQATT, SNEGSKA (reference sequence). Trimming took 3 bases from V and 6 from J, leaving 21 bases between them. The CDR3 reads CSARGAAVVEGEQYF. The CDR3, as DNA: TGCAGTGCTAGGGGAGCAGCCGTAGTTGAGGGCGAGCAGTACTTC.

This clonotype was detected ten times or more. The chain has TRBV2 and TRBJ2-5; 9 bases map to TRBD1. Germline V gene lookup returns CDR1 SNHLY and CDR2 FYNNEI. Trimming cost V 3 bases and J 4 bases; bases outside gene matches: 6. This CDR3 region has 15 residues. DNA of the CDR3: TGTGCCAGCAGTGACTTAAGGACAGGGGCAGAGACCCAGTACTTC. Its translation is CASSDLRTGAETQYF.

This clonotype was detected a few times. The chain couples TRBV6-4 to TRBJ1-2; TRBD1 matches at 9 bases. This CDR3 region has 15 residues. Per germline, CDR1 MRHNA and CDR2 SNTAGT. Trimming cost V 3 bases and J 4 bases; bases outside gene matches: 6. The CDR3 loop reads CASSEGQGLTYGYTF. In nucleotides, the CDR3 is TGTGCCAGCAGTGAGGGACAGGGACTGACCTATGGCTACACCTTC.

This sequence joins TRBV29-1 and TRBJ1-1; D might be TRBD1 (5 bases). CDR3 length equals 13 residues. The ends were cut back, 3 bases at V and 0 bases at J, with 8 bases in the middle. The germline V gene encodes CDR1 SQVTM and CDR2 ANQGSEA. CDR3: CSVDVGVNTEAFF. CDR3 nucleotides: TGCAGCGTTGATGTAGGGGTGAACACTGAAGCTTTCTTT.

Many counts were recorded for this clonotype. One end of the junction is discordant with germline, which a read error may explain. The chain couples TRBV5-5 to TRBJ1-1; 7 bases are a match to TRBD1. There are 14 residues in the CDR3. Germline lookup yields CDR1 SGHKS and CDR2 YYEKEE (reference sequence). CDR3 loop: CASSLNGQDPRSIF. The CDR3 DNA follows: TGTGCCAGCAGCTTGAACGGACAGGACCCCAGATCGATCTTT.

The rearrangement links TRBV5-1 to TRBJ2-5, with 7 bases fitting TRBD2. V lost 0 bases, J lost 2 bases, and 7 bases stayed unmatched. The CDR3 is 16 residues long. Germline V gene lookup returns CDR1 SGHRS and CDR2 YFSETQ. The CDR3 loop is CASSLGRSGAQETQYF. CDR3 sequence (DNA): TGCGCCAGCAGCTTGGGTAGGAGCGGGGCTCAAGAGACCCAGTACTTC. Full variable domain (rest looked up from reference TRBV5-1 and TRBJ2-5): KAGVTQTPRYLIKTRGQQVTLSCSPISGHRSVSWYQQTPGQGLQFLFEYFSETQRNKGNFPGRFSGRQFSNSRSEMNVSTLELGDSALYLCASSLGRSGAQETQYFGPGTRLLVL.

This clonotype was counted ten times or more. V and J are TRBV30 and TRBJ1-1, with 7 bases lining up with TRBD1. The CDR3 is made up of 15 amino acids. V lost 5 bases, J lost 7 bases, and 16 bases stayed unmatched. Germline values: CDR1 GTSNPN, CDR2 SVGIG (reference sequence). The CDR3 bases are TGTGCCTGGTGGGGTCGACGCAGGGGGTTGAATGAAGCTTTCTTT. This codes for CAWWGRRRGLNEAFF.

This clonotype has at least ten counts. The chain is built from TRBV7-2 and TRBJ1-1; maybe TRBD1 (5 bases). This CDR3 spans 14 amino acids. Trimming took off 5 bases at V and 0 bases at J, with 10 bases between the two ends. Germline-derived CDR1 and CDR2 are SGHTA and FQGNSA. For the CDR3, the DNA is TGTGCCAGCAGCGGGGGACCCATGAACACTGAAGCTTTCTTT. Its protein is CASSGGPMNTEAFF.

V and J are TRBV27 and TRBJ2-3; D perhaps matches TRBD1 (6 bases). There are 15 residues in the CDR3. The germline V and J ends were trimmed by 6 bases and 2 bases, with 15 bases remaining between them. Per germline, CDR1 MNHEY and CDR2 SMNVEV (reference sequence). The CDR3 DNA reads as TGTGCCAGCAGGCCCAAGACAGGAACCACAGATACGCAGTATTTT. This translates into CASRPKTGTTDTQYF.

The V call is TRBV19, the J call TRBJ1-6; 9 nucleotides agree with TRBD1. This CDR3 is 13 amino acids long. Per the germline V gene, CDR1 is LNHDA and CDR2 is SQIVND (reference sequence). Losses at the gene ends were 10 bases for V and 7 bases for J; bases not matched to a gene: 5. DNA for the CDR3: TGTGCCACCAAAGGACAGGGGAATTCACCCCTCCACTTT. This gives the protein CATKGQGNSPLHF.

The V gene is TRBV19, the J gene TRBJ2-2; 10 bases agree with TRBD1. CDR1 and CDR2 from the germline V gene are LNHDA and SQIVND (reference sequence). V shed 8 bases, J shed 4 bases, and the junction held 16 bases outside the gene matches. The CDR3 covers 18 residues. CDR3 DNA: TGTGCCAGTTCCGCCGGGACAGGGGCACCCCGAGGCACCGGGGAGCTGTTTTTT. Translation gives CASSAGTGAPRGTGELFF.

This clonotype has at least ten counts. The chain has TRBV30 and TRBJ1-2; the D gene is possibly TRBD1 (5 bases). The CDR3 is made up of 15 amino acids. Germline-derived CDR1 and CDR2 are GTSNPN and SVGIG (reference sequence). V was shortened by 1 base and J by 0 bases, with 12 bases between the two germline ends. The CDR3 sequence is CAWSASGLANYGYTF. CDR3 nucleotide sequence: TGTGCCTGGAGTGCCTCGGGACTAGCTAACTATGGCTACACCTTC.

This clonotype has a count of ten or more. The chain has TRBV28 and TRBJ1-1, with 8 bases identical to TRBD1. Germline trimming cut 6 bases from V and 1 base from J; bases unmatched to any gene: 4. The CDR3 totals 14 residues. Germline CDR1 MDHEN, CDR2 SYDVKM. CDR3 loop: CASRVTGENTEAFF. The CDR3, as DNA: TGTGCCAGCAGAGTGACAGGGGAGAACACTGAAGCTTTCTTT.

This chain's CDR3 is CAGSGTGQSGELFF. The CDR3 region has the DNA TGTGCCGGAAGTGGGACAGGGCAATCCGGGGAGCTGTTTTTT. The chain recombines TRBV19 with TRBJ2-2, with 9 bases identical to TRBD1. Germline CDR1 LNHDA, CDR2 SQIVND (reference sequence). The CDR3 is 14 amino acids. V was clipped by 11 bases and J by 6 bases; unmatched bases: 10.

This clonotype has only a few counts. The rearrangement links TRBV28 to TRBJ1-5; D remains ambiguous. V was shortened by 6 bases and J by 3 bases, with 12 bases between the two germline ends. The CDR3 is made up of 14 amino acids. Germline V CDR1 and CDR2: MDHEN, SYDVKM. CDR3 nucleotides: TGTGCCAGCAGCCGGGGAGCGGCCAATCAGCCCCAGCATTTT. Protein product: CASSRGAANQPQHF. Full variable domain (outside the CDR3, taken from reference TRBV28 and TRBJ1-5): DVKVTQSSRYLVKRTGEKVFLECVQDMDHENMFWYRQDPGLGLRLIYFSYDVKMKEKGDIPEGYSVSREKKERFSLILESASTNQTSMYLCASSRGAANQPQHFGDGTRLSIL.